These 23 T cell receptor beta chains originate from one sample sequenced in a study of shared clonotypes between healthy human individuals. The assay was immunoSEQ multiplex PCR, and TCRdb's table has in-frame clones only and misses some. The sample has roughly 2,300,000 clones; less than 95% are singletons. Sequences were obtained from naive CD4+ T cells from PBMCs. Regarding subset: CD45RA+ positively selected. These TCRs come from a man in his late teens or twenties in good health. Some clones in this sample may be carry-over from other donors' samples.

CDR3 region: CASSSGTVNEVRQFF. CDR3 bases: TGTGCCAGCAGTTCCGGGACAGTTAATGAGGTGAGGCAGTTCTTC. V usage is TRBV6-5 and J usage is TRBJ2-1; TRBD1 agrees at 7 bases. From germline, CDR1 is MNHEY and CDR2 SVGAGI. The CDR3 contains 15 residues. Losses at the gene ends were 4 bases for V and 12 bases for J; bases not matched to a gene: 15.

This clone was counted a single time. The chain employs TRBV6-6 and TRBJ1-6; 10 bases agree with TRBD1. The J segment lost 10 bases and the V segment lost 5 bases, leaving 2 bases of the junction unmatched. Looked up from germline, CDR1 is MNHNY and CDR2 is SVGAGI (reference sequence). The CDR3 is made up of 13 amino acids. CDR3 coding DNA: TGTGCCAGCAGTGACAGGGGGCTGTCACCCCTCCACTTT. It yields the protein CASSDRGLSPLHF.

The gene calls are TRBV5-1 and TRBJ2-7, with D perhaps TRBD1 or TRBD2 (5 bases each). The CDR3 has 13 amino acids. Germline V gene sequence: CDR1 SGHRS, CDR2 YFSETQ. Trimming removed 3 bases from V and 6 bases from J, with 13 bases in between. The CDR3 loop reads CASSSGTYSEQYF. The CDR3 DNA is TGCGCCAGCAGCTCCGGGACCTATTCCGAGCAGTACTTC.

The chain uses TRBV6-6 and TRBJ1-4; D is perhaps TRBD1 (5 bases). CDR3 length equals 14 residues. V dropped 6 bases and J dropped 8 bases, with 16 bases sitting between them. Germline CDR1 is MNHNY and CDR2 is SVGAGI (reference sequence). In nucleotides, the CDR3 is TGTGCCAGCAGCTCGGGACCGTCCAGGGAAAAACTGTTTTTT. Translated, it gives CASSSGPSREKLFF.

V is TRBV7-9 and J is TRBJ2-1; 7 nucleotides align to TRBD2. CDR3 length equals 15 residues. Germline V gene sequence: CDR1 SEHNR, CDR2 FQNEAQ (reference sequence). Trimming cost V 1 base and J 7 bases; bases outside gene matches: 7. The CDR3 reads CASSLVGRGLNEQFF. DNA for the CDR3: TGTGCCAGCAGCTTAGTGGGGAGGGGATTAAATGAGCAGTTCTTC.

This clone occurred a few times. Other nucleotide sequences in the sample specify the same CDR3. The chain uses TRBV28 and TRBJ1-2; D remains ambiguous. Germline loops: CDR1 MDHEN, CDR2 SYDVKM. The CDR3 has 13 residues. With 3 bases removed from V and 2 bases from J, the gap between germline ends came to 7 bases. In DNA form, the CDR3 reads TGTGCCAGCAGTTTCGGATCCAACTATGGCTACACCTTC. This codes for CASSFGSNYGYTF.

The chain has TRBV27 and TRBJ2-1; D is perhaps TRBD2 (5 bases). This CDR3 region has 16 residues. The germline V gene encodes CDR1 MNHEY and CDR2 SMNVEV (reference sequence). The germline V and J ends were trimmed by 3 bases and 7 bases, with 19 bases remaining between them. The CDR3 DNA reads as TGTGCCAGCAGTTTCGTACGGGGTGGGGTTTTGAATGAGCAGTTCTTC. It translates to CASSFVRGGVLNEQFF.

This chain connects TRBV6-1 to TRBJ2-7, with a possible D match to TRBD1 (6 bases). V lost 3 bases, J lost 2 bases, and 8 bases lay in between. The germline V gene encodes CDR1 MNHNS and CDR2 SASEGT. The CDR3 sequence is 13 residues long. The DNA of the CDR3 is TGTGCCAGCAGTGAGGGGGCCCCCTACGAGCAGTACTTC. Protein: CASSEGAPYEQYF.

The V gene is TRBV13, the J gene TRBJ2-5; 8 bases align to TRBD1. Germline CDR1 is PRHDT and CDR2 is FYEKMQ (reference sequence). With V trimmed by 4 bases and J by 7 bases, 2 bases remained unmatched. The CDR3 has 12 residues. The CDR3 sequence is CASSSDRGTQYF. The CDR3 region has the DNA TGTGCCAGCAGCTCCGACAGGGGGACCCAGTACTTC.

The rearrangement links TRBV14 to TRBJ2-1; weak D call: TRBD2 (5 bases). CDR1 is SGHDN, CDR2 FVKESK, per germline. CDR3 size: 14 residues. Deletions cut 4 bases from V and 0 bases from J, with 7 bases between. CDR3 region: CASSPRVSYNEQFF. DNA of the CDR3: TGTGCCAGCAGCCCGAGGGTCTCCTACAATGAGCAGTTCTTC.

V and J are TRBV11-2 and TRBJ2-4; 9 nucleotides align to TRBD2. With V trimmed by 5 bases and J by 9 bases, 8 bases remained unmatched. There are 14 residues in the CDR3. Germline V gives CDR1 SGHAT, CDR2 FQNNGV. CDR3 sequence: CASSPRTAGGIQYF. The CDR3 nucleotides read TGTGCCAGCAGCCCTAGGACAGCGGGGGGCATTCAGTACTTC.

This sequence joins TRBV9 and TRBJ2-3; no firm D call. The CDR3 totals 15 residues. Per the germline V gene, CDR1 is SGDLS and CDR2 is YYNGEE. V was clipped by 0 bases and J by 4 bases, with 12 bases between them. The chain's CDR3 is CASSVAFGIADTQYF. In DNA, the CDR3 is TGTGCCAGCAGCGTAGCCTTTGGTATCGCAGATACGCAGTATTTT.

The chain employs TRBV7-3 and TRBJ2-1, with D possibly TRBD2 on 7 matching bases. CDR1 SGHTA and CDR2 FQGTGA come from the germline V gene. Trimming removed 5 bases from V and 8 bases from J, with 25 bases in between. The CDR3 totals 17 residues. CDR3 amino acids: CASSRGGGAVLEHEQFF. CDR3 sequence (DNA): TGTGCCAGCAGCCGGGGAGGGGGAGCGGTTCTAGAACATGAGCAGTTCTTC.

As DNA, the CDR3 is TGCAGCGTTTCCTGGGGGCAGGGCCCCTACGAGCAGTACTTC. It yields the protein CSVSWGQGPYEQYF. This chain connects TRBV29-1 to TRBJ2-7; D might be TRBD1 (6 bases). CDR1 is SQVTM and CDR2 is ANQGSEA in the germline V gene. Deletions cut 5 bases from V and 2 bases from J, with 16 bases between. There are 14 residues in the CDR3.

V is TRBV6-1 and J is TRBJ1-5, with D possibly TRBD1 on 5 matching bases. Germline CDR1 is MNHNS and CDR2 is SASEGT. V was clipped by 1 base and J by 4 bases, with 14 bases between them. The CDR3 is 16 residues long. CDR3 protein: CASSEVSGTVNQPQHF. The CDR3 DNA follows: TGTGCCAGCAGTGAAGTTTCGGGGACCGTAAATCAGCCCCAGCATTTT.

The chain links TRBV2 to TRBJ1-5; 7 nucleotides agree with TRBD1. Germline values: CDR1 SNHLY, CDR2 FYNNEI. V lost 5 bases, J lost 7 bases, and 11 bases stayed unmatched. The CDR3 is 15 amino acids. The CDR3 reads CASSPINRGGQPQHF. The CDR3 DNA reads as TGTGCCAGCAGTCCAATAAACAGGGGCGGGCAGCCCCAGCATTTT.

The rearrangement links TRBV11-2 to TRBJ2-1; D possibly corresponds to TRBD2 (6 bases). Germline V CDR1 and CDR2: SGHAT, FQNNGV. Between the trimmed V and J ends, which lost 3 bases and 8 bases, there was a span of 17 bases. The CDR3 loop spans 15 amino acids. The CDR3 nucleotides read TGTGCCAGCAGCTTGTTGCTAGCGCGGCGGGATGAGCAGTTCTTC. Translating it yields CASSLLLARRDEQFF.

The V call is TRBV29-1, the J call TRBJ1-5; 9 bases align to TRBD1. The CDR3 totals 17 residues. Losses at the gene ends were 6 bases for V and 0 bases for J; bases not matched to a gene: 12. The germline gives CDR1 SQVTM, CDR2 ANQGSEA. CDR3 amino acids: CSVSGGQGIYSNQPQHF. The CDR3 DNA is TGCAGCGTCTCTGGCGGACAGGGGATTTATAGCAATCAGCCCCAGCATTTT.

Comments on this clone: This same CDR3 is encoded by further DNA sequences in the sample. The chain is built from TRBV28 and TRBJ2-7; no firm D call. The CDR3 sequence is 11 residues long. Germline CDR1 reads MDHEN; CDR2 reads SYDVKM. Trimming left V 2 bases short and J 6 bases short, with 5 bases between. The CDR3 region has the DNA TGTGCCAGCAGTTTAAGGTCCGAGCAGTACTTC. Translating it yields CASSLRSEQYF.

The genes are TRBV9 and TRBJ1-4; D not resolved. Trimming pared 3 bases from V and 8 bases from J, leaving 17 bases between. Germline CDR1 SGDLS, CDR2 YYNGEE. CDR3 size: 15 residues. CDR3 residues: CASSAENRPGEKLFF. CDR3 sequence (DNA): TGTGCCAGCAGCGCCGAAAACCGCCCCGGGGAAAAACTGTTTTTT.

Concerning this clone: At the DNA level, this CDR3 is encoded by other sequences in the same sample as well. The chain links TRBV7-3 to TRBJ2-1, with D unclear. V lost 1 base and J lost 4, with 5 bases in between. The CDR3 is made up of 13 amino acids. Germline CDR1 is SGHTA and CDR2 is FQGTGA. In DNA form, the CDR3 reads TGTGCCAGCAGCTTAAACTTTTACAATGAGCAGTTCTTC. Its translation: CASSLNFYNEQFF.

CDR3 region: CASSRRREGANVLTF. The CDR3 coding sequence is TGCGCCAGCAGCCGTCGACGGGAAGGGGCCAACGTCCTGACTTTC. The chain uses TRBV4-1 and TRBJ2-6, with D perhaps TRBD2 (5 bases). Germline loops: CDR1 MGHRA, CDR2 YSYEKL. The CDR3 is 15 residues long. Trimming shortened V by 4 bases and J by 4 bases, and 11 bases separated the two germline ends.

This clone was observed once. The chain joins TRBV19 to TRBJ2-1, with 15 positions matching TRBD2. Germline values: CDR1 LNHDA, CDR2 SQIVND (reference sequence). CDR3 length: 19 residues. Trimming cost V 9 bases and J 0 bases; bases outside gene matches: 12. The CDR3 DNA reads as TGTGCCAGCGGACGCGGACTAGCGGGAGGGCCGAGCTCCTACAATGAGCAGTTCTTC. It encodes CASGRGLAGGPSSYNEQFF.